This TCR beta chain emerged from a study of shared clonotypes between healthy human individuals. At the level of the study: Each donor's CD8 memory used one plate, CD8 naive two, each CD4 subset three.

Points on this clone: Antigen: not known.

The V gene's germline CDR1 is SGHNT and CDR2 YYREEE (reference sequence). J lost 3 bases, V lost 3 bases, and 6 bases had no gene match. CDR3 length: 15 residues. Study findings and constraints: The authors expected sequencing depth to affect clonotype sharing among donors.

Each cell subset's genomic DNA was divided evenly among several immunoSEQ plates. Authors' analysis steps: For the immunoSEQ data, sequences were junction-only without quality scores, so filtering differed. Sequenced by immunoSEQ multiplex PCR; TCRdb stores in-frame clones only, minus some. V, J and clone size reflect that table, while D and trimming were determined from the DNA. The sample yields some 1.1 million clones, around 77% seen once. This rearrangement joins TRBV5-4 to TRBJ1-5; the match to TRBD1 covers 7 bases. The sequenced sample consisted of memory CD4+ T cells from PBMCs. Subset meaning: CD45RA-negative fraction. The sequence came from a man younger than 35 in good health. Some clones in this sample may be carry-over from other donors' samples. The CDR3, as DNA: TGTGCCAGCAGCTCGACAGGGAGGTTCAATCAGCCCCAGCATTTT. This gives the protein CASSSTGRFNQPQHF.